Listed here are 32 T cell receptor beta chains from one sample, sequenced in a study of cytotoxic CD8 clonotypes in ibrutinib-treated CLL (dated by TCRdb to the early 2020s). The library relied on the immunoSEQ multiplex PCR assay. TCRdb took over this immuneACCESS table, retaining in-frame rearrangements with V and J assigned. Such tables are incomplete; in checked studies, under half of the missing clones stem from an unresolved V gene, and the remainder is unexplained. This sample has 110,000 or so clones in its table, and approximately 58% of those were observed once. The top ten clones comprise about 39% of the sample. Sample time point, as interpreted from the label and publication: roughly 25 months on ibrutinib. This specimen consisted of PBMCs, obtained after 24 months of ibrutinib treatment. These receptors were obtained from a human donor with chronic lymphocytic leukemia.

The chain combines TRBV29-1 with TRBJ2-7, with a possible D match to TRBD1 (6 bases). The germline V gene has CDR1 SQVTM and CDR2 ANQGSEA. The germline V and J ends were trimmed by 6 bases and 7 bases, with 22 bases remaining between them. CDR3 length: 14 amino acids. CDR3 sequence reads: CSVKHRAPSGEQYF. CDR3 DNA: TGCAGCGTCAAACACAGGGCCCCCTCTGGGGAGCAGTACTTC.

DNA for the CDR3: TGTGCCAGCAGCCGTGATACAGGGGGCCTTAGCGGCTACACCTTC. It yields the protein CASSRDTGGLSGYTF. V gene TRBV6-6 combines with J gene TRBJ1-2; 9 bases agree with TRBD1. Germline CDR1 is MNHNY and CDR2 is SVGAGI (reference sequence). J lost 8 bases, V lost 6 bases, and 13 bases had no gene match. There are 15 residues in the CDR3.

V usage is TRBV7-2 and J usage is TRBJ2-1, with D possibly TRBD2 on 6 matching bases. This CDR3 is 16 amino acids long. CDR1 and CDR2 from the germline V gene are SGHTA and FQGNSA. Trimming cost V 1 base and J 4 bases, with 14 bases left between them. The CDR3 nucleotides read TGTGCCAGCAGCTTAGTGTCAGGAGGGGATTACAATGAGCAGTTCTTC. This gives the protein CASSLVSGGDYNEQFF.

This clone occurred many times. V usage is TRBV30 and J usage is TRBJ1-2; D gene unclear. The germline V gene encodes CDR1 GTSNPN and CDR2 SVGIG (reference sequence). Trimming removed 3 bases from V and 7 bases from J, with 15 bases in between. The CDR3 contains 13 residues. CDR3 in amino acids: CAWRQENGGGYTF. In DNA form, the CDR3 reads TGTGCCTGGAGGCAGGAGAACGGCGGTGGCTACACCTTC. The full variable domain, rest sourced from reference TRBV30 and TRBJ1-2, is SQTIHQWPATLVQPVGSPLSLECTVEGTSNPNLYWYRQAAGRGLQLLFYSVGIGQISSEVPQNLSASRPQDRQFILSSKKLLLSDSGFYLCAWRQENGGGYTFGSGTRLTVV.

This clone has a handful of counts. CDR3 sequence (DNA): TGTGCCAGCAGCAAAGAGGGAGGGGAGCTGTTTTTT. It translates to CASSKEGGELFF. V is TRBV21-1 and J is TRBJ2-2. TRBV21-1 is annotated as a pseudogene. This CDR3 contains 12 residues.

The rearrangement uses TRBV6-1 and TRBJ2-2; D gene ambiguous. The CDR3 covers 11 residues. Germline CDR1 MNHNS, CDR2 SASEGT. V lost 5 bases, J lost 8 bases, and 6 bases lay in between. Here the CDR3 DNA reads TGTGCCAGCAGTTCCTGGGGGGAGCTGTTTTTT. Protein sequence: CASSSWGELFF.

This sequence joins TRBV6-5 and TRBJ1-2; D is possibly TRBD1 (5 bases). Per the germline V gene, CDR1 is MNHEY and CDR2 is SVGAGI. The CDR3 consists of 11 residues. V gave up 10 bases and J gave up 3 bases, with 9 bases separating them. CDR3 in amino acids: CATGGDYGYTF. DNA for the CDR3: TGTGCCACCGGGGGGGACTATGGCTACACCTTC.

DNA of the CDR3: TGCGCCAGCAGCTTCGGGACAGGGAAGGAGACCCAGTACTTC. Amino acids: CASSFGTGKETQYF. The chain links TRBV5-1 to TRBJ2-5, with 9 bases identical to TRBD1. The CDR3 is made up of 14 amino acids. Germline loops: CDR1 SGHRS, CDR2 YFSETQ. V lost 2 bases, J lost 5 bases, and 4 bases stayed unmatched.

This clone was recorded only once. The CDR3 region is CAWRAPGGKNEKLFF. CDR3 nucleotides: TGTGCCTGGAGGGCCCCTGGGGGTAAAAATGAAAAACTGTTTTTT. The V call is TRBV30, the J call TRBJ1-4; weak D call: TRBD1 (5 bases). Germline loops: CDR1 GTSNPN, CDR2 SVGIG (reference sequence). V lost 3 bases, J lost 5 bases, and 16 bases lay in between. The CDR3 length is 15 residues.

The chain uses TRBV2 and TRBJ2-2; the D is unclear. The CDR3 is made up of 13 amino acids. In germline, CDR1 is SNHLY, CDR2 FYNNEI. The ends were cut back, 7 bases at V and 3 bases at J, with 9 bases in the middle. The CDR3 protein is CASNAAYTGELFF. The CDR3 DNA follows: TGTGCCAGCAATGCGGCGTACACCGGGGAGCTGTTTTTT.

This sequence joins TRBV5-1 and TRBJ1-2; D gene unclear. Germline V gene sequence: CDR1 SGHRS, CDR2 YFSETQ. Trimming stripped 1 base from V and 4 bases from J, with 20 bases between. The CDR3 contains 17 residues. The CDR3 DNA sequence: TGCGCCAGCAGCTTGTTGTCGGCGGACCAAGAACGCTATGGCTACACCTTC. This gives the protein CASSLLSADQERYGYTF.

The V call is TRBV7-2, the J call TRBJ2-3, with D tentatively TRBD2 (7 bases). The V end lost 6 bases, the J end lost 4 bases, and 20 bases lay between the germline ends. CDR1 is SGHTA, CDR2 FQGNSA, per germline. CDR3 length: 16 residues. The CDR3 region has the DNA TGTGCCAGCAGTCCCGCTTTAGGGGGGGGAGCAGATACGCAGTATTTT. As protein: CASSPALGGGADTQYF.

The rearrangement uses TRBV30 and TRBJ1-1; TRBD1 matches at 8 bases. The CDR3 is 14 residues long. Losses at the gene ends were 2 bases for V and 2 bases for J; bases not matched to a gene: 4. In germline, CDR1 is GTSNPN, CDR2 SVGIG (reference sequence). In DNA, the CDR3 is TGTGCCTGGAGTCCAGGGGGCGGAAACACTGAAGCTTTCTTT. Residues: CAWSPGGGNTEAFF. The complete variable domain, with remaining parts taken from reference TRBV30 and TRBJ1-1, reads SQTIHQWPATLVQPVGSPLSLECTVEGTSNPNLYWYRQAAGRGLQLLFYSVGIGQISSEVPQNLSASRPQDRQFILSSKKLLLSDSGFYLCAWSPGGGNTEAFFGQGTRLTVV.

This clone was detected a few times. The chain recombines TRBV7-2 with TRBJ1-5, with 9 bases that match TRBD1. With 5 bases clipped from V and 2 bases from J, the junction kept 7 bases outside the gene matches. Germline V gene data show CDR1 as SGHTA and CDR2 as FQGNSA. CDR3 size: 16 residues. The CDR3 DNA is TGTGCCAGCAGCCCTGGGACAGGGATGGGCAATCAGCCCCAGCATTTT. Translating it yields CASSPGTGMGNQPQHF.

The rearrangement joins TRBV30 to TRBJ1-2, with D unclear. The V end was cut by 1 base, the J end by 8 bases, with 11 bases between. The germline V gene has CDR1 GTSNPN and CDR2 SVGIG (reference sequence). This CDR3 comprises 12 residues. CDR3 protein: CAWSGDGLGYTF. The CDR3 coding sequence is TGTGCCTGGAGTGGGGATGGACTAGGCTACACCTTC.

V usage is TRBV10-2 and J usage is TRBJ2-5; D possibly corresponds to TRBD2 (6 bases). V was shortened by 6 bases and J by 1 base, with 15 bases between the two germline ends. CDR3 length: 15 amino acids. CDR1 and CDR2 from the germline V gene are WSHSY and SAAADI. CDR3 bases: TGCGCCAGCAGCCCTCTAGCGAAGCTCCAAGAGACCCAGTACTTC. Protein product: CASSPLAKLQETQYF.

The gene calls are TRBV5-4 and TRBJ2-1, with 8 bases matching TRBD2. Germline lookup yields CDR1 SGHNT and CDR2 YYREEE (reference sequence). This CDR3 is built from 17 residues. Trimming at V came to 4 bases and at J to 6 bases, leaving 15 bases not matched to a gene. The CDR3 DNA sequence: TGTGCCAGCAGCCCTCGGGGGAGCGGGGGCACGTTCAATGAGCAGTTCTTC. It codes for CASSPRGSGGTFNEQFF. The full variable domain, completed using reference TRBV5-4 and TRBJ2-1, is ETGVTQSPTHLIKTRGQQVTLRCSSQSGHNTVSWYQQALGQGPQFIFQYYREEENGRGNFPPRFSGLQFPNYSSELNVNALELDDSALYLCASSPRGSGGTFNEQFFGPGTRLTVL.

J is TRBJ2-6 and V is TRBV4-1; tentative D call: TRBD2 (5 bases). V shed 4 bases and J shed 3 bases, with 13 bases lying between them. The CDR3 covers 16 residues. Germline V gene data show CDR1 as MGHRA and CDR2 as YSYEKL. Here the CDR3 reads CASSPLPGGGANVLTF. CDR3 DNA sequence: TGCGCCAGCAGCCCTCTCCCCGGAGGTGGGGCCAACGTCCTGACTTTC.

The chain is built from TRBV15 and TRBJ2-4, with D possibly matching TRBD2 (7 bases). The CDR3 runs to 14 residues. V shed 5 bases and J shed 7 bases, with 15 bases lying between them. Germline CDR1 reads LNHNV; CDR2 reads YYDKDF (reference sequence). This CDR3 is CATSGGGSGNIQYF. For the CDR3, the DNA is TGTGCCACCAGCGGCGGGGGCTCGGGGAACATTCAGTACTTC.

This clone was seen just once. The V gene is TRBV30, the J gene TRBJ2-5; D is uncertain. CDR1 and CDR2 from the germline V gene are GTSNPN and SVGIG (reference sequence). Trimming took off 5 bases at V and 1 base at J, with 8 bases between the two ends. The CDR3 totals 12 residues. The chain's CDR3 is CAWSISQETQYF. The CDR3, as DNA: TGTGCCTGGTCTATCAGCCAAGAGACCCAGTACTTC.

This clone was counted only a few times. This chain links TRBV30 with TRBJ1-6; 8 bases match TRBD1. Germline values: CDR1 GTSNPN, CDR2 SVGIG (reference sequence). The CDR3 consists of 16 residues. V lost 2 bases, J lost 3 bases, and 6 bases stayed unmatched. The CDR3 loop is CAWSPGTGRYNSPLHF. The CDR3 bases are TGTGCCTGGAGTCCCGGGACAGGTCGCTATAATTCACCCCTCCACTTT.

This chain joins TRBV29-1 and TRBJ2-3; D remains unclear. From germline, CDR1 is SQVTM and CDR2 ANQGSEA. The CDR3 extends over 15 amino acids. The germline V and J ends were trimmed by 4 bases and 4 bases, with 18 bases remaining between them. The CDR3 reads CSVVGSSRRADTQYF. DNA for the CDR3: TGCAGCGTTGTGGGTAGTAGTCGCCGCGCAGATACGCAGTATTTT.

This sequence joins TRBV29-1 and TRBJ1-1; D gene uncertain. Trimming left V 6 bases short and J 0 bases short, with 14 bases between. The CDR3 contains 14 residues. Germline values: CDR1 SQVTM, CDR2 ANQGSEA. The chain's CDR3 is CSVNSPGMNTEAFF. Written as DNA, the CDR3 is TGCAGCGTGAACAGCCCGGGAATGAACACTGAAGCTTTCTTT.

In this sample, this clone turned up a few times. The V and J genes are TRBV2 and TRBJ1-6; D gene ambiguous. This CDR3 is 15 amino acids long. V was cut by 6 bases and J by 6 bases, with 15 bases left in between. Germline CDR1 SNHLY, CDR2 FYNNEI. CDR3 region: CASSISGLGNSPLHF. The DNA of the CDR3 is TGTGCCAGCAGCATTTCCGGTCTGGGTAATTCACCCCTCCACTTT.

The V gene is TRBV7-3, the J gene TRBJ2-7, with TRBD1 matching over 10 bases. V lost 5 bases and J lost 4; bases outside the gene matches: 5. The CDR3 is 14 amino acids. CDR1 and CDR2 (germline): SGHTA, FQGTGA. DNA of the CDR3: TGTGCCAGCAGCCCGGGACAGGGGATTTACGAGCAGTACTTC. The encoded protein is CASSPGQGIYEQYF.

The rearrangement uses TRBV18 and TRBJ2-3; possible D gene TRBD2, 7 bases. From germline, CDR1 is KGHSH and CDR2 LQKENI. Deletions cut 2 bases from V and 4 bases from J, with 13 bases between. This CDR3 is 15 amino acids long. The CDR3: CASSPYGGPADTQYF. The CDR3 DNA follows: TGTGCCAGCTCACCATACGGGGGGCCGGCAGATACGCAGTATTTT.

A few counts support this clone. The chain combines TRBV5-6 with TRBJ2-5, with 9 bases lining up with TRBD1. The V gene end was trimmed by 4 bases and the J gene end by 1 base; junction bases not matched to a gene: 8. Germline V gene lookup returns CDR1 SGHDT and CDR2 YYEEEE. The CDR3 is 16 residues long. This CDR3 is CASSDGTGTVQETQYF. CDR3 sequence (DNA): TGTGCCAGCAGCGATGGGACAGGGACTGTCCAAGAGACCCAGTACTTC.

The chain combines TRBV5-6 with TRBJ1-4, with 7 bases aligning to TRBD1. Germline CDR1 and CDR2: SGHDT and YYEEEE. Unmatched junction bases numbered 5, after V lost 1 base and J lost 11 bases. CDR3 length: 13 residues. The CDR3 DNA reads TGTGCCAGCAGCTTGTCGACAGGGCGGAAACTGTTTTTT. This gives the protein CASSLSTGRKLFF.

The gene calls are TRBV29-1 and TRBJ1-2; TRBD1 matches 7 bases. The CDR3 is 14 amino acids. Looked up from germline, CDR1 is SQVTM and CDR2 is ANQGSEA. The V segment lost 6 bases and the J segment 2 bases; nucleotides outside the gene matches: 9. Written as DNA, the CDR3 is TGCAGCGTACTAGACAGGGAGCGCAACTATGGCTACACCTTC. Translated: CSVLDRERNYGYTF.

The gene calls are TRBV15 and TRBJ1-4; 8 positions agree with TRBD1. Germline-derived CDR1 and CDR2 are LNHNV and YYDKDF (reference sequence). The V and J ends lost 1 base and 5 bases, in that order; junction bases with no gene match: 3. The CDR3 spans 15 residues. The CDR3 protein is CATSRVRQGNEKLFF. Here the CDR3 DNA reads TGTGCCACCAGCAGAGTGCGACAGGGGAATGAAAAACTGTTTTTT.

This clone has a handful of counts. The genes are TRBV25-1 and TRBJ2-4; D tentatively fits TRBD1 or TRBD2 (5 bases each). Trimming cost V 3 bases and J 10 bases, with 7 bases left between them. Germline CDR1 MGHDK, CDR2 SYGVNS. The CDR3 spans 11 residues. CDR3 region: CASSDGGIQYF. CDR3 sequence (DNA): TGTGCCAGCAGTGATGGGGGTATTCAGTACTTC.

The gene calls are TRBV11-2 and TRBJ2-1; TRBD2 is a possible D gene (6 bases). Germline values: CDR1 SGHAT, CDR2 FQNNGV. This CDR3 comprises 15 residues. The germline V and J ends were trimmed by 0 bases and 8 bases, with 14 bases remaining between them. The CDR3 region has the DNA TGTGCCAGCAGCTTAGATGGCCGACTAGAGGATGAGCAGTTCTTC. Protein: CASSLDGRLEDEQFF.